This T cell receptor beta chain was recorded in a study of technical replicates of blood from several donors. The CDR3 spans 14 residues. Data came from immunoSEQ multiplex PCR; TCRdb stores just in-frame clones and leaves some out. The sample comprises about 88,000 clones, roughly 93% of which are singletons, and about 0.26% rests with the top ten. The chain links TRBV21-1 to TRBJ2-7; TRBD1, the table's D call, lacks a check against the DNA. TRBV21-1 constitutes a pseudogene. The sample comprised T cells isolated from PBMCs. The TCR was taken from a human donor in good health. CDR3 residues: CASSTTGQGWEQYF. CDR3 coding DNA: TGTGCCAGCAGCACAACGGGACAGGGTTGGGAGCAGTACTTC.